The clone carrying this T cell receptor (beta chain) appeared once. This entry comes from a study of PD-1 blockade in classical Hodgkin lymphoma. The CDR3 loop spans 13 amino acids. Germline V gives CDR1 MNHNY, CDR2 SVGAGI (reference sequence). V lost 4 bases and J lost 7, with 14 bases in between. Brentuximab vedotin exposure varied, and every patient relapsed after autologous stem cell transplantation. By magnetic negative selection, CD4+ T cells were purified from thawed PBMCs. Measured with immunoSEQ multiplex PCR; TCRdb has only the in-frame clones, and not every one. The repertoire has about 23,000 clones, roughly 84% of them found once; the top ten carry 1.8%.

The rearrangement links TRBV6-6 to TRBJ2-7; weak D call: TRBD2 (7 bases). The specimen was CD4+ T cells from blood, collected at baseline. The sequence was collected from a human donor with classical Hodgkin lymphoma. This chain's CDR3 is CASSSSGGWEQYF. In DNA form, the CDR3 reads TGTGCCAGCAGTTCGTCGGGGGGCTGGGAGCAGTACTTC.